Below, 8 T cell receptor beta chains from the same sample are listed, as sequenced in a study of blood T cell repertoires in COVID-19. Profiled with immunoSEQ multiplex PCR; TCRdb holds only in-frame clones, not every one. The sample shows some 180,000 clones, roughly 80% of them seen only once. Specimen: peripheral blood. These receptors came from a woman of 80 years or more with COVID-19, enrolled during active disease.

The chain couples TRBV7-9 to TRBJ2-7; 7 nucleotides align to TRBD2. Germline CDR1 is SEHNR and CDR2 is FQNEAQ (reference sequence). With 2 bases clipped from V and 6 bases from J, the junction kept 7 bases outside the gene matches. The CDR3 length is 14 residues. The CDR3 DNA reads as TGTGCCAGCAGCTTACTCGCGGGGGAAGGCGAGCAGTACTTC. Its protein is CASSLLAGEGEQYF.

V is TRBV9 and J is TRBJ1-2; D might be TRBD1 (5 bases). The CDR3 runs to 11 residues. V lost 3 bases to trimming and J lost 6 bases, with 6 bases between them. Per germline, CDR1 SGDLS and CDR2 YYNGEE. CDR3 nucleotides: TGTGCCAGCAGCGAGACAGATGGCTACACCTTC. It codes for CASSETDGYTF.

This sequence joins TRBV9 and TRBJ2-5; no clear D gene. This CDR3 has 14 amino acids. CDR1 and CDR2 (germline): SGDLS, YYNGEE. Trimming stripped 4 bases from V and 7 bases from J, with 17 bases between. CDR3 region: CASSPRVADGTQYF. Here the CDR3 DNA reads TGTGCCAGCAGCCCCCGAGTCGCGGATGGGACCCAGTACTTC. Full variable domain (rest looked up from reference TRBV9 and TRBJ2-5): DSGVTQTPKHLITATGQRVTLRCSPRSGDLSVYWYQQSLDQGLQFLIQYYNGEERAKGNILERFSAQQFPDLHSELNLSSLELGDSALYFCASSPRVADGTQYFGPGTRLLVL.

The chain employs TRBV3-1 (or the pseudogene TRBV3-2) and TRBJ1-2; D remains ambiguous. Trimming left V 3 bases short and J 4 bases short, with 6 bases between. CDR3 length: 12 residues. CDR1 and CDR2 from the germline V gene are LGHDT and YNNKEL (reference sequence). CDR3 in DNA: TGTGCCAGCAGCCAGGCCACCTATGGCTACACCTTC. This gives the protein CASSQATYGYTF.

The V and J genes are TRBV9 and TRBJ2-7, with D possibly TRBD2 on 6 matching bases. Trimming took off 4 bases at V and 0 bases at J, with 11 bases between the two ends. Germline CDR1 SGDLS, CDR2 YYNGEE. This CDR3 has 14 amino acids. CDR3 protein: CASSSSASSYEQYF. The DNA for the CDR3 is TGTGCCAGCAGCTCTAGCGCAAGCTCCTACGAGCAGTACTTC.

The J gene is TRBJ1-2, the V gene TRBV9; D possibly corresponds to TRBD1 (6 bases). CDR3 length: 14 residues. Trimming left V 2 bases short and J 4 bases short, with 12 bases between. CDR1 is SGDLS, CDR2 YYNGEE, per germline. The CDR3 loop is CASSVATGPYGYTF. The CDR3 nucleotides read TGTGCCAGCAGCGTTGCGACAGGCCCCTATGGCTACACCTTC.

J is TRBJ2-5 and V is TRBV9, with 8 bases fitting TRBD2. Germline CDR1 reads SGDLS; CDR2 reads YYNGEE. The CDR3 extends over 16 amino acids. With V trimmed by 0 bases and J by 0 bases, 4 bases remained unmatched. The CDR3 sequence: CASSVDSGGNQETQYF. The CDR3, as DNA: TGTGCCAGCAGCGTAGACAGCGGGGGAAACCAAGAGACCCAGTACTTC.

This clone occurred once. J is TRBJ2-7 and V is TRBV24-1, with 8 bases identical to TRBD1. Germline CDR1 reads KGHDR; CDR2 reads SFDVKD. The V segment lost 3 bases and the J segment 2 bases; nucleotides outside the gene matches: 8. The CDR3 has 16 residues. The CDR3 spells CATSDTRDRSPYEQYF. The CDR3 DNA is TGTGCCACCAGTGATACCCGGGACAGGAGTCCCTACGAGCAGTACTTC.